Each of the 5 T cell receptor beta chains below was sequenced from the same sample in a study of OX40 agonist ivuxolimab in advanced cancers. Profiled with immunoSEQ multiplex PCR; TCRdb holds only in-frame clones, not every one. Of 90,000 to 100,000 clones in the sample, about four fifths were seen once. The starting material was CD4+ or CD8+ T cells sorted from blood, obtained in a trial of the OX40 agonist ivuxolimab. Receptors originate from an adult with an advanced solid tumor such as melanoma, head and neck, liver or kidney cancer.

The chain uses TRBV5-1 and TRBJ2-2; D possibly corresponds to TRBD2 (5 bases). Per germline, CDR1 SGHRS and CDR2 YFSETQ. V shed 0 bases and J shed 5 bases, with 11 bases lying between them. The CDR3 covers 15 residues. The CDR3 DNA follows: TGCGCCAGCAGCTTGGTAGTGGGAGATACCGGGGAGCTGTTTTTT. This gives the protein CASSLVVGDTGELFF.

V is TRBV30 and J is TRBJ1-1; no firm D call. The CDR3 is 11 residues long. Germline V lookup: CDR1 GTSNPN, CDR2 SVGIG (reference sequence). The ends were cut back, 5 bases at V and 3 bases at J, with 7 bases in the middle. In nucleotides, the CDR3 is TGTGCCTGGGGACGGGACACTGAAGCTTTCTTT. It yields the protein CAWGRDTEAFF.

This clone was counted a few times. This sequence joins TRBV6-6 and TRBJ2-7, with D uncertain. Trimming shortened V by 2 bases and J by 0 bases, and 14 bases separated the two germline ends. Germline CDR1 MNHNY, CDR2 SVGAGI (reference sequence). This CDR3 has 16 residues. The CDR3 nucleotides are TGTGCCAGCAGTTACCGGGCCAGTCGTCTCTCCTACGAGCAGTACTTC. It yields the protein CASSYRASRLSYEQYF.

The chain recombines TRBV11-1 with TRBJ2-7; the D gene is possibly TRBD1 (7 bases). CDR1 SGHAT and CDR2 FQDESV come from the germline V gene (reference sequence). The CDR3 sequence is 15 residues long. V was shortened by 5 bases and J by 1 base, with 15 bases between the two germline ends. CDR3 DNA sequence: TGTGCCAGCAGCCTTGAGACAGGGACTTCCTACGAGCAGTACTTC. It translates to CASSLETGTSYEQYF.

The chain employs TRBV11-1 and TRBJ1-2, with D tentatively TRBD1 (5 bases). The CDR3 sequence is 18 residues long. V shed 3 bases and J shed 2 bases, with 22 bases lying between them. CDR1 and CDR2 from the germline V gene are SGHAT and FQDESV (reference sequence). The CDR3 sequence is CASSFLGRGGSPNYGYTF. In DNA form, the CDR3 reads TGTGCCAGCAGCTTCCTTGGCCGGGGCGGATCCCCCAACTATGGCTACACCTTC.